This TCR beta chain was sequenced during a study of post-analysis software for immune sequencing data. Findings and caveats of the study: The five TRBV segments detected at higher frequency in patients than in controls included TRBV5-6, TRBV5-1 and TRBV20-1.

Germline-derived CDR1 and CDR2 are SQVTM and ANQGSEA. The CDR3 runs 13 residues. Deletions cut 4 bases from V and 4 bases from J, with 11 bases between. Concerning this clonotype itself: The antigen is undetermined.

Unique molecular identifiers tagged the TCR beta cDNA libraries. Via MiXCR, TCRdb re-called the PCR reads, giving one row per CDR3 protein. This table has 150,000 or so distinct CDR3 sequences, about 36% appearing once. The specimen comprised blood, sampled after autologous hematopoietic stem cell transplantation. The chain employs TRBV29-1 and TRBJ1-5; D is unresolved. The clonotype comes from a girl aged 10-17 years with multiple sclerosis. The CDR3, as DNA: TGCAGCGTTGTCCAGGCCGCGAATCAGCCCCAGCATTTT. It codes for CSVVQAANQPQHF. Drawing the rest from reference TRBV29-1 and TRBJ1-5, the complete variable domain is SAVISQKPSRDICQRGTSLTIQCQVDSQVTMMFWYRQQPGQSLTLIATANQGSEATYESGFVIDKFPISRPNLTFSTLTVSNMSPEDSSIYLCSVVQAANQPQHFGDGTRLSIL.